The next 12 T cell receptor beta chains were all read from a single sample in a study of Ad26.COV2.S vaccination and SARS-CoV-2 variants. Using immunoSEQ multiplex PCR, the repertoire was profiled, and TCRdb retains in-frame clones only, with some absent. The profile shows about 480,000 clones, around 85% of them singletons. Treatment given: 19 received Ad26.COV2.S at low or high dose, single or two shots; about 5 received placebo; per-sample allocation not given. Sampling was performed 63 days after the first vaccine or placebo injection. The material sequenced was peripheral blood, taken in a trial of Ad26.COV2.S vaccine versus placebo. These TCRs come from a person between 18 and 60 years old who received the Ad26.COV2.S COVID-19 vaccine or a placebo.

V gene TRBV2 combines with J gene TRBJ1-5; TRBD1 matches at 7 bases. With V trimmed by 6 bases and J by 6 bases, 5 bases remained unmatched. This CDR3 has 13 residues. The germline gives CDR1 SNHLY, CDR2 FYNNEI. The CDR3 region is CASSDRVGQPQHF. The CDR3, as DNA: TGTGCCAGCAGCGACAGGGTTGGTCAGCCCCAGCATTTT. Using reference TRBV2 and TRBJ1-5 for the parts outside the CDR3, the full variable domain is EPEVTQTPSHQVTQMGQEVILRCVPISNHLYFYWYRQILGQKVEFLVSFYNNEISEKSEIFDDQFSVERPDGSNFTLKIRSTKLEDSAMYFCASSDRVGQPQHFGDGTRLSIL.

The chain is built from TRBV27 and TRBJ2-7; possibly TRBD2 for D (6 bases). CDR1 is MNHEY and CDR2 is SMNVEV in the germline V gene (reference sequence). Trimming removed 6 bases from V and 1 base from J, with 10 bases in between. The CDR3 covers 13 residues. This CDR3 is CASRPSASYEQYF. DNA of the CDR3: TGTGCCAGCAGGCCTAGCGCATCCTACGAGCAGTACTTC.

In nucleotides, the CDR3 is TGTGCCAGCAGCTTAGTGGTGGGGGCTGAAAAACTGTTTTTT. Translation: CASSLVVGAEKLFF. J is TRBJ1-4 and V is TRBV7-9; a weak D match, TRBD1 (6 bases). Germline-derived CDR1 and CDR2 are SEHNR and FQNEAQ (reference sequence). The germline V and J ends were trimmed by 1 base and 7 bases, with 10 bases remaining between them. The CDR3 is 14 residues long.

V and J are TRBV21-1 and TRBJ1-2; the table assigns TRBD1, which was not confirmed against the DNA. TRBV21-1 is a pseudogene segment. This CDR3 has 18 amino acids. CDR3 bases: TGTGCCAGCGGCCAGAAAAGAGACGACAGAGCATTTGACTATGGCTACACCTTC. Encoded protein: CASGQKRDDRAFDYGYTF.

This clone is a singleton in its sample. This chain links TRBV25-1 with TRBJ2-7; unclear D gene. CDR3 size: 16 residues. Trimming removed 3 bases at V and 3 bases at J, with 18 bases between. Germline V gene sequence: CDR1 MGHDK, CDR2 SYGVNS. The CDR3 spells CASSDFPTSGDYEQYF. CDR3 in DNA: TGTGCCAGCAGTGACTTCCCAACCTCCGGAGACTACGAGCAGTACTTC.

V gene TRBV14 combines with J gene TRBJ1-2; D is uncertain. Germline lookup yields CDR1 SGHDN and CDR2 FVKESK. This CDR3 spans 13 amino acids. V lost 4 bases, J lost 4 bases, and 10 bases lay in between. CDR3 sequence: CASSPASPYGYTF. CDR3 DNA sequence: TGTGCCAGCAGCCCGGCGAGCCCCTATGGCTACACCTTC.

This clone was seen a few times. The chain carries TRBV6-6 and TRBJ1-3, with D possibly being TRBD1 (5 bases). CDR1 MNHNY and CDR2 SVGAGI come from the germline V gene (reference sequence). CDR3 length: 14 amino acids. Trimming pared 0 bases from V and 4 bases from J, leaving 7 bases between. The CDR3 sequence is CASSYSRAGNTIYF. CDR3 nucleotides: TGTGCCAGCAGTTACTCCAGGGCCGGAAACACCATATATTTT.

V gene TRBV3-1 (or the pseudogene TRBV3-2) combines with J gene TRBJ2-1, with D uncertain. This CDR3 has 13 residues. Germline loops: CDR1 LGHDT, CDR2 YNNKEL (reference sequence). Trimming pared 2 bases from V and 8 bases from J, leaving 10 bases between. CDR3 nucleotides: TGTGCCAGCAGCCAAAGAAGGAGAGATGAGCAGTTCTTC. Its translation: CASSQRRRDEQFF.

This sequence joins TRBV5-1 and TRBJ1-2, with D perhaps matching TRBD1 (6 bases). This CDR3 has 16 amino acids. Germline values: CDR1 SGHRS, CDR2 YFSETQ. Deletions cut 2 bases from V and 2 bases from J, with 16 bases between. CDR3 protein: CASSFNRDTANYGYTF. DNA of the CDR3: TGCGCCAGCAGCTTTAACCGGGACACGGCGAACTATGGCTACACCTTC.

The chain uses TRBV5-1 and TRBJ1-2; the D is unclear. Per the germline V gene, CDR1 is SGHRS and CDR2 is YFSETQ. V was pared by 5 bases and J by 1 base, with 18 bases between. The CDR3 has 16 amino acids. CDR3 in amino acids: CASSFDGSKHNYGYTF. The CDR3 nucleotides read TGCGCCAGCAGTTTTGACGGATCAAAACATAACTATGGCTACACCTTC.

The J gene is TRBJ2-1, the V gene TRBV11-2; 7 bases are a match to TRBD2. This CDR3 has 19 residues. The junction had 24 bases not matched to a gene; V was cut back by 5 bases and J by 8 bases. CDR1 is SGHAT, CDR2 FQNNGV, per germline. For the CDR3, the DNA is TGTGCCAGCAGCGGGGAGGGCAGCGGGGAGACCCCTTACAGCGATGAGCAGTTCTTC. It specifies CASSGEGSGETPYSDEQFF. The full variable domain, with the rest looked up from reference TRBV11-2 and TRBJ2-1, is EAGVAQSPRYKIIEKRQSVAFWCNPISGHATLYWYQQILGQGPKLLIQFQNNGVVDDSQLPKDRFSAERLKGVDSTLKIQPAKLEDSAVYLCASSGEGSGETPYSDEQFFGPGTRLTVL.

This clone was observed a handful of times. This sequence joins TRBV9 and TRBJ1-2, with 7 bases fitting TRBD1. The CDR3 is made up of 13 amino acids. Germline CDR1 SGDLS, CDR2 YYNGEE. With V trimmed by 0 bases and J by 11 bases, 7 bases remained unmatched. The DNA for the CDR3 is TGTGCCAGCAGCGTAGATCCGGGACAGACTTACACCTTC. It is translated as CASSVDPGQTYTF.